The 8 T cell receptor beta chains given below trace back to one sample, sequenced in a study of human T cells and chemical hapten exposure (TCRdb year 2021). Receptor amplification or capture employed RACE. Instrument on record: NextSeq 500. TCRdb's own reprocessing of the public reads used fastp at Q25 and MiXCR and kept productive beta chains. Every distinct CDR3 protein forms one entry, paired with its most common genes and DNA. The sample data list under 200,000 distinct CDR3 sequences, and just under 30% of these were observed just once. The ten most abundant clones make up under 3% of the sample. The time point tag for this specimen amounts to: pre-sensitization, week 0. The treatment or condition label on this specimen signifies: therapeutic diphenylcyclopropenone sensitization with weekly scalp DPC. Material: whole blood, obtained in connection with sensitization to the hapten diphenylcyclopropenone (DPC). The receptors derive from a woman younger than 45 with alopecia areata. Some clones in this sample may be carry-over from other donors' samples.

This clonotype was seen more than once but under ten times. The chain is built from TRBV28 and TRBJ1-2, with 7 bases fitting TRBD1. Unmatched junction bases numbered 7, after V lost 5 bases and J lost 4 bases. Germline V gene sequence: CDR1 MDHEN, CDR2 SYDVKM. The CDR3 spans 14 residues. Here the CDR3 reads CASSPPGQLYGYTF. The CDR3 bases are TGTGCCAGCAGTCCGCCGGGACAGCTCTATGGCTACACCTTC.

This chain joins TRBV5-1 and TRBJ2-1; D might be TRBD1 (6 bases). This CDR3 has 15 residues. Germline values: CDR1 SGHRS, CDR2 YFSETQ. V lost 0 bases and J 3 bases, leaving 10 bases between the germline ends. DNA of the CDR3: TGCGCCAGCAGCTTGGGACAGGCAATCTACAATGAGCAGTTCTTC. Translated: CASSLGQAIYNEQFF.

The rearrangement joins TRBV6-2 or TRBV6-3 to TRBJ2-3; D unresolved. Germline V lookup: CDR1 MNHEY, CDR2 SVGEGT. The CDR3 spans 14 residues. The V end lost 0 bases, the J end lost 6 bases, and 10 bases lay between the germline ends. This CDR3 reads CASSYSMLRDTQYF. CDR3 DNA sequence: TGTGCCAGCAGTTACTCGATGCTTCGTGATACGCAGTATTTT.

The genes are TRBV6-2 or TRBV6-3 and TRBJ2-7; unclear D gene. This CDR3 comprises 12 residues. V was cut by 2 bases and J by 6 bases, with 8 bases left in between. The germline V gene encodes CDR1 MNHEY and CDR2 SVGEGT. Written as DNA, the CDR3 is TGTGCCAGCAGTTACCGGCAGGCCGAGCAGTACTTC. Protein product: CASSYRQAEQYF.

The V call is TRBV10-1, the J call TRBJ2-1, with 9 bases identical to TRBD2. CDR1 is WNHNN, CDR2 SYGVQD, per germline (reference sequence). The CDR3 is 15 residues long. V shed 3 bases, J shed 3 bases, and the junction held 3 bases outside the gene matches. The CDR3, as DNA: TGCGCCAGCAGTGAAGCGGGAGGTAACTACAATGAGCAGTTCTTC. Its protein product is CASSEAGGNYNEQFF.

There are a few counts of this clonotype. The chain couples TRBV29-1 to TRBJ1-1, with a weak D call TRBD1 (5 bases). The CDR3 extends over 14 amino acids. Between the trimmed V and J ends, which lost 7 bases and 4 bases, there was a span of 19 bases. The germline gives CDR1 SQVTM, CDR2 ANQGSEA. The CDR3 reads CSAVPGKGSTEAFF. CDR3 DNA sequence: TGCAGCGCCGTACCAGGGAAGGGGAGCACTGAAGCTTTCTTT.

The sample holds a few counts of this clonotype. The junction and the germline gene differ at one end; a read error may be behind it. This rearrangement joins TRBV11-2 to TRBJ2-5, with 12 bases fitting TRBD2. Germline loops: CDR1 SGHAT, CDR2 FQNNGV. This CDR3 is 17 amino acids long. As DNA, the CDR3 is TGTGCCAGCAGCCTAGAGGCCCTAGCGGGAGGGCCTGAGACCCAGTACTTC. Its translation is CASSLEALAGGPETQYF.

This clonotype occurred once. As DNA, the CDR3 is TGTGCCAGCAGTTTTTCCCCACGAACCTACGAGCAGTACTTC. Translation gives CASSFSPRTYEQYF. The chain is built from TRBV28 and TRBJ2-7; no reliable D call. Trimming took off 3 bases at V and 2 bases at J, with 11 bases between the two ends. The CDR3 sequence is 14 residues long. Per germline, CDR1 MDHEN and CDR2 SYDVKM. Full variable domain (missing parts from reference TRBV28 and TRBJ2-7): DVKVTQSSRYLVKRTGEKVFLECVQDMDHENMFWYRQDPGLGLRLIYFSYDVKMKEKGDIPEGYSVSREKKERFSLILESASTNQTSMYLCASSFSPRTYEQYFGPGTRLTVT.